The 10 T cell receptor beta chains below come from one sample, sequenced in a study of blood T cells in healthy people across ages. Alongside a J-beta primer mix, a sample-barcoded 5' primer served in a second PCR lasting about 7 to 12 cycles. TCRdb redid the calling of the 5' RACE reads with MiXCR, one entry per CDR3 protein. Of some 640,000 distinct CDR3 sequences in the sample, around half were seen once. Sequenced sample: blood. The receptors come from a woman aged 55-69 years in good health.

This clonotype appeared many times. This rearrangement joins TRBV29-1 to TRBJ2-5; D not resolved. The CDR3 extends over 13 amino acids. The germline V gene encodes CDR1 SQVTM and CDR2 ANQGSEA. V dropped 1 base and J dropped 5 bases, with 11 bases sitting between them. The CDR3 sequence is CSVEVSSGETQYF. For the CDR3, the DNA is TGCAGCGTTGAAGTGAGTTCCGGGGAGACCCAGTACTTC.

The J gene is TRBJ1-4, the V gene TRBV2; unclear D gene. The CDR3 sequence is 15 residues long. Germline CDR1 and CDR2: SNHLY and FYNNEI. With 6 bases removed from V and 2 bases from J, the gap between germline ends came to 13 bases. CDR3 sequence (DNA): TGTGCCAGCAGGGAATCAGGTTCTACTAATGAAAAACTGTTTTTT. Translating gives CASRESGSTNEKLFF.

The chain carries TRBV28 and TRBJ2-5; a possible D gene is TRBD2 (6 bases). The CDR3 contains 14 residues. V was cut by 8 bases and J by 1 base, with 14 bases left in between. The V gene's germline CDR1 is MDHEN and CDR2 SYDVKM. CDR3 sequence (DNA): TGTGCCAGCTCCCCCGCCGGGAGCCAAGAGACCCAGTACTTC. Translation: CASSPAGSQETQYF.

This chain connects TRBV4-2 to TRBJ2-1; 9 nucleotides line up with TRBD2. The germline V gene encodes CDR1 LGHNA and CDR2 YNFKEQ. This CDR3 spans 16 amino acids. V shed 1 base, J shed 6 bases, and the junction held 7 bases outside the gene matches. The CDR3 is CASSQVGLAGRNEQFF. The CDR3 coding sequence is TGTGCCAGCAGCCAAGTAGGGCTAGCGGGACGCAATGAGCAGTTCTTC.

In its sample, this clonotype was seen a few times. The V gene is TRBV6-2 or TRBV6-3, the J gene TRBJ2-7, with TRBD1 matching over 7 bases. This CDR3 is built from 14 residues. V was clipped by 8 bases and J by 3 bases; unmatched bases: 10. Per germline, CDR1 MNHEY and CDR2 SVGEGT. CDR3 sequence reads: CASYDIGGFYEQYF. CDR3 bases: TGTGCCAGCTACGATATAGGGGGCTTCTACGAGCAGTACTTC.

The chain is built from TRBV20-1 and TRBJ2-1; TRBD2 is a possible D gene (5 bases). The CDR3 spans 16 residues. Trimming took off 0 bases at V and 3 bases at J, with 15 bases between the two ends. CDR1 and CDR2 (germline): DFQATT, SNEGSKA (reference sequence). CDR3 residues: CSARDLPGGYYNEQFF. CDR3 DNA: TGCAGTGCTAGAGATCTGCCAGGAGGATACTACAATGAGCAGTTCTTC.

This chain joins TRBV12-3 or TRBV12-4 and TRBJ1-5; D is perhaps TRBD1 (6 bases). V lost 9 bases and J 6 bases, leaving 21 bases between the germline ends. The CDR3 is 15 residues long. In DNA form, the CDR3 reads TGTGCCAGTCGTATTGGGGCAGGGGAGTTTCAGCCCCAGCATTTT. It codes for CASRIGAGEFQPQHF.

The CDR3 spells CASSVATNTGELFF. CDR3 nucleotides: TGCGCCAGCAGCGTGGCGACGAACACCGGGGAGCTGTTTTTT. V and J are TRBV5-1 and TRBJ2-2; D is unresolved. CDR1 is SGHRS, CDR2 YFSETQ, per germline. Between the trimmed V and J ends, which lost 4 bases and 0 bases, there was a span of 7 bases. The CDR3 length is 14 residues.

The chain has TRBV6-2 or TRBV6-3 and TRBJ2-1; 15 nucleotides match TRBD2. This CDR3 has 19 residues. CDR1 is MNHEY, CDR2 SVGEGT, per germline. Trimming at V came to 6 bases and at J to 2 bases, leaving 11 bases not matched to a gene. Here the CDR3 DNA reads TGTGCCAGCAGCCTGGGACTAGCGGGAGGCAGAGTTACCTACAATGAGCAGTTCTTC. Its translation: CASSLGLAGGRVTYNEQFF.

This clonotype occurred a few times. This chain uses TRBV5-1 with TRBJ2-7; D is perhaps TRBD1 or TRBD2 (6 bases each). The ends were cut back, 0 bases at V and 0 bases at J, with 16 bases in the middle. There are 17 residues in the CDR3. Germline V CDR1 and CDR2: SGHRS, YFSETQ. The DNA for the CDR3 is TGCGCCAGCAGCTTGGCTGGAGGAGGAGGGGGCTCCTACGAGCAGTACTTC. It is translated as CASSLAGGGGGSYEQYF.